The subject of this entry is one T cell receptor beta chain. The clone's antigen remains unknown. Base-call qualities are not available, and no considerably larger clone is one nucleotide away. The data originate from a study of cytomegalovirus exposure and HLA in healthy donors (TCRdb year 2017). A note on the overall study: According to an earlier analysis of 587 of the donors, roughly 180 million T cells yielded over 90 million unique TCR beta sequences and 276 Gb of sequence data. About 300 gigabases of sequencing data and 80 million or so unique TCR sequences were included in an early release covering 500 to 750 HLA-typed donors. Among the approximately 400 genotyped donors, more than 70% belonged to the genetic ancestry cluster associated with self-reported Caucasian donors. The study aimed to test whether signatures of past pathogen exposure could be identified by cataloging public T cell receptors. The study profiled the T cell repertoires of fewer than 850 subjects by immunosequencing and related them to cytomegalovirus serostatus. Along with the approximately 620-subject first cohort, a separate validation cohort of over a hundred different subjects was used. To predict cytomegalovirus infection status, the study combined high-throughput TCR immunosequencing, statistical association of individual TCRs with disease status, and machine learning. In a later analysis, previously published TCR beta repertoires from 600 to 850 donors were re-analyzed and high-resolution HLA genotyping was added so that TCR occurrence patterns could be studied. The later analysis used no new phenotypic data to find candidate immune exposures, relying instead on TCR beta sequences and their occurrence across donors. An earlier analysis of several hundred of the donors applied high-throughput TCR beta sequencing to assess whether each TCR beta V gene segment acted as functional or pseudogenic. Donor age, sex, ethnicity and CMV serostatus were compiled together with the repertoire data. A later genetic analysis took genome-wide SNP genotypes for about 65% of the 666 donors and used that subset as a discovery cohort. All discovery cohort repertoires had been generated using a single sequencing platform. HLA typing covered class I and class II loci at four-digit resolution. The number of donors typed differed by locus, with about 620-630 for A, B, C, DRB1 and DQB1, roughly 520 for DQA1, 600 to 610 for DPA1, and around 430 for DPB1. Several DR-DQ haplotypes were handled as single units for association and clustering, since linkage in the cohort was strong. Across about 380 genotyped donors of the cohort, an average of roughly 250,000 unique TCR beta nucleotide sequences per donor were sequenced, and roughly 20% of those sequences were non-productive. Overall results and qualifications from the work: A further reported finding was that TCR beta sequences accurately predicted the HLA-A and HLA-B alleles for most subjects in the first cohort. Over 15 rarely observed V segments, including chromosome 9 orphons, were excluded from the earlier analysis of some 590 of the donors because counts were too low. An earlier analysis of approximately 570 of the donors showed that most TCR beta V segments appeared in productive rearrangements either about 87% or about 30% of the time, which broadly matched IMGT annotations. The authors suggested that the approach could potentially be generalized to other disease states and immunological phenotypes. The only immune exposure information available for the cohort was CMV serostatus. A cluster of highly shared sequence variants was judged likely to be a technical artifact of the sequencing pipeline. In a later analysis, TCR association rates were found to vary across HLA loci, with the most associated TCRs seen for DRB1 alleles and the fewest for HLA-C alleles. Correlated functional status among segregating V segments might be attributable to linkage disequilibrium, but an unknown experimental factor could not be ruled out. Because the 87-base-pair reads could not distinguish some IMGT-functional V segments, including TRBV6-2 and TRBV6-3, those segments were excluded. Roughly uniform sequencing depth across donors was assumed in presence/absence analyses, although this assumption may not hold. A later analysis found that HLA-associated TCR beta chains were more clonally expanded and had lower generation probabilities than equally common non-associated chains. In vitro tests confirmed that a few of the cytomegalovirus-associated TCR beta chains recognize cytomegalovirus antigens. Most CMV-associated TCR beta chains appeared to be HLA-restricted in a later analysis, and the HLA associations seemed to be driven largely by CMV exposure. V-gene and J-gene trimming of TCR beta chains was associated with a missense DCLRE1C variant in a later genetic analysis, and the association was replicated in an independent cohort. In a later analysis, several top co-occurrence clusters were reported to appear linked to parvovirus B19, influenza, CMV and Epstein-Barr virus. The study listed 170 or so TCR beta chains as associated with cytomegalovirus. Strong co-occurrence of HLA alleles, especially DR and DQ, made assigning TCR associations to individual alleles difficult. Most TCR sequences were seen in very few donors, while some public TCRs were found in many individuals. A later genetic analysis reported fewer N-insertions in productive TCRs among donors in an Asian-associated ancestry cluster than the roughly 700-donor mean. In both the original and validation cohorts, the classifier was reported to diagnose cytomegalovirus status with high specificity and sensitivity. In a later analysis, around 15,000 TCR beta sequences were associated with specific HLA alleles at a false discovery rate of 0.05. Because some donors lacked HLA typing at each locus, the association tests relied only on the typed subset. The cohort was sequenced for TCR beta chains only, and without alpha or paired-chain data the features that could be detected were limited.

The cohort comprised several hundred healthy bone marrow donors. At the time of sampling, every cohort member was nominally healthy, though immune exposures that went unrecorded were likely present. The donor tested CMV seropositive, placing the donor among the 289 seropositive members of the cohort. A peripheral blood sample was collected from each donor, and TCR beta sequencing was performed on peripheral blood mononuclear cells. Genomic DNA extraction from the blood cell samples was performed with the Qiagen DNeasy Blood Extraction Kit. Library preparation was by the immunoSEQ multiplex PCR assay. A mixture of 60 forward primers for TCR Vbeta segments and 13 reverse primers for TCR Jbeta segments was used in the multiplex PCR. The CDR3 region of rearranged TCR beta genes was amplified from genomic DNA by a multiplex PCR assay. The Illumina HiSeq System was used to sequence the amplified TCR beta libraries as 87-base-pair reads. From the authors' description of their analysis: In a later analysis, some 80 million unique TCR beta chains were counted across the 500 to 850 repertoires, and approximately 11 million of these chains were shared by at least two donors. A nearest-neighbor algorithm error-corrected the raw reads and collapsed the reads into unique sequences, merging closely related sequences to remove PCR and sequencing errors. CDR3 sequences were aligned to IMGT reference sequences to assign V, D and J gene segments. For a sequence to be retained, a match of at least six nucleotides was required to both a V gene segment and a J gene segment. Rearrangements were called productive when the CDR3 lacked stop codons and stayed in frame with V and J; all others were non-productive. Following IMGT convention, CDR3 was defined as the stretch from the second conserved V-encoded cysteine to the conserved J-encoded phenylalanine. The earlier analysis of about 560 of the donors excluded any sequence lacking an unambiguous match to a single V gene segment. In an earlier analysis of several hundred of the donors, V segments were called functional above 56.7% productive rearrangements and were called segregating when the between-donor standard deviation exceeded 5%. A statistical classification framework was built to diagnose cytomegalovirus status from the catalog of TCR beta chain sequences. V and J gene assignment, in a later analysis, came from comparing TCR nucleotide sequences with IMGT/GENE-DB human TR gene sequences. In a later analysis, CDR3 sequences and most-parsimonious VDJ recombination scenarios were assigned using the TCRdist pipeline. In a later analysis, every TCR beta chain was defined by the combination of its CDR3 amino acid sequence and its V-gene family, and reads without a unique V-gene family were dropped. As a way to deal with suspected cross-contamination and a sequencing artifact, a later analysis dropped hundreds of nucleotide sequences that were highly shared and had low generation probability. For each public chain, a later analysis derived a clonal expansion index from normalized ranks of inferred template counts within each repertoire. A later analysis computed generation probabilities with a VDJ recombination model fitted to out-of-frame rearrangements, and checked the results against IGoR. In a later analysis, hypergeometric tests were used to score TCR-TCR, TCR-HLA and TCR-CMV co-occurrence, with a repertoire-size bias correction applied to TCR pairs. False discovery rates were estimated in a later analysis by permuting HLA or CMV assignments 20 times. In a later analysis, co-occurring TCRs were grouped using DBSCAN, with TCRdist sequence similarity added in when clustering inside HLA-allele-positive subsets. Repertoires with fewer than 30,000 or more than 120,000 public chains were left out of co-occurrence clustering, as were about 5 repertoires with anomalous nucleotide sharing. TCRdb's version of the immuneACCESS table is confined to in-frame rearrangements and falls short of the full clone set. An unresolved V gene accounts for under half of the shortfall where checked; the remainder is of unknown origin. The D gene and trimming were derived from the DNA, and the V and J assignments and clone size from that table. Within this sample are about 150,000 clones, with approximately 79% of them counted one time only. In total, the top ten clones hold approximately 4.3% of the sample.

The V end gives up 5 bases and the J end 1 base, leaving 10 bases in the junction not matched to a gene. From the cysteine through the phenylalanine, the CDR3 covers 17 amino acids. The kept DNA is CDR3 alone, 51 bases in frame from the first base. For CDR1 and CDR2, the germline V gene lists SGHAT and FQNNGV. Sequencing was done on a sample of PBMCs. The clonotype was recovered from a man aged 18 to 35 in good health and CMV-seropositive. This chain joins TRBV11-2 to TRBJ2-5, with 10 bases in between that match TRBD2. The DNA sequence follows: TGTGCCAGCAGCGTCGGGGCTAGCGGGAGAGGCCAAGAGACCCAGTACTTC. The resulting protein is CASSVGASGRGQETQYF.